Presented here are 28 T cell receptor beta chains from one specimen sequenced in a study of cytomegalovirus exposure and HLA in healthy donors. Method: immunoSEQ multiplex PCR; TCRdb's copy keeps in-frame clones and lacks some. The repertoire holds roughly 150,000 clones, around 92% seen once, with 4% to 4.5% in the top ten. The sample comprised PBMCs. These receptors were obtained from a man aged 18 to 35 in good health and CMV-seropositive.

The CDR3 region is CASSLREWVKTQYF. DNA of the CDR3: TGTGCCAGCAGTCTACGGGAGTGGGTAAAGACCCAGTACTTC. This chain connects TRBV27 to TRBJ2-5, with D perhaps TRBD2 (6 bases). The CDR3 spans 14 residues. V was cut by 5 bases and J by 6 bases, with 16 bases left in between. Germline loops: CDR1 MNHEY, CDR2 SMNVEV (reference sequence).

The count of this clone is one. The gene calls are TRBV18 and TRBJ2-7, with D uncertain. The germline gives CDR1 KGHSH, CDR2 LQKENI. This CDR3 has 12 residues. V was pared by 2 bases and J by 4 bases, with 6 bases between. The CDR3 coding sequence is TGTGCCAGCTCACCATCAGATTACGAGCAGTACTTC. It translates to CASSPSDYEQYF. Looking up the rest from reference TRBV18 and TRBJ2-7 gives the full variable domain: NAGVMQNPRHLVRRRGQEARLRCSPMKGHSHVYWYRQLPEEGLKFMVYLQKENIIDESGMPKERFSAEFPKEGPSILRIQQVVRGDSAAYFCASSPSDYEQYFGPGTRLTVT.

The chain carries TRBV28 and TRBJ2-1; 13 bases match TRBD2. Germline CDR1 and CDR2: MDHEN and SYDVKM. This CDR3 is built from 18 residues. The junction had 12 bases not matched to a gene; V was cut back by 2 bases and J by 8 bases. The CDR3 sequence is CASSLLSLTSGRGDEQFF. In DNA, the CDR3 is TGTGCCAGCAGTTTACTCTCACTCACTAGCGGGAGGGGGGATGAGCAGTTCTTC.

For this clone: The sample holds other DNA sequences that translate to the same CDR3. The chain combines TRBV18 with TRBJ1-1, with D possibly matching TRBD1 (5 bases). Germline CDR1 is KGHSH and CDR2 is LQKENI. V lost 3 bases to trimming and J lost 5 bases, with 13 bases between them. This CDR3 spans 14 amino acids. The CDR3 is CASSPGQGRTEAFF. CDR3 coding DNA: TGTGCCAGCTCACCGGGTCAGGGAAGGACTGAAGCTTTCTTT.

The chain carries TRBV11-3 and TRBJ2-2, with D perhaps matching TRBD2 (6 bases). The CDR3 is made up of 15 amino acids. Trimming pared 6 bases from V and 0 bases from J, leaving 11 bases between. Looked up from germline, CDR1 is SGHNT and CDR2 is YENEEA. CDR3 amino acids: CASSKGRTNTGELFF. The DNA for the CDR3 is TGTGCCAGCAGTAAAGGGAGGACGAACACCGGGGAGCTGTTTTTT. The whole variable domain, remainder taken from reference TRBV11-3 and TRBJ2-2, is EAGVVQSPRYKIIEKKQPVAFWCNPISGHNTLYWYLQNLGQGPELLIRYENEEAVDDSQLPKDRFSAERLKGVDSTLKIQPAELGDSAVYLCASSKGRTNTGELFFGEGSRLTVL.

This sequence joins TRBV2 and TRBJ2-2; D may be TRBD2 (5 bases). Trimming took off 8 bases at V and 5 bases at J, with 15 bases between the two ends. The CDR3 spans 14 residues. Germline loops: CDR1 SNHLY, CDR2 FYNNEI. CDR3: CASLRSPGTGELFF. The CDR3 nucleotides read TGTGCCAGCCTTCGGTCCCCGGGAACCGGGGAGCTGTTTTTT.

The sample holds one count of this clone. The V gene is TRBV6-6, the J gene TRBJ1-2; D is ambiguous. The CDR3 totals 15 residues. Germline V gene lookup returns CDR1 MNHNY and CDR2 SVGAGI (reference sequence). The V end lost 1 base, the J end lost 7 bases, and 16 bases lay between the germline ends. CDR3 residues: CASSYFKEPRTGYTF. CDR3 DNA: TGTGCCAGCAGTTACTTTAAAGAACCTAGAACTGGCTACACCTTC.

The rearrangement links TRBV2 to TRBJ2-1; 8 bases line up with TRBD1. The CDR3 has 15 residues. CDR1 is SNHLY, CDR2 FYNNEI, per germline. Trimming took 7 bases from V and 1 from J; bases not matched to a gene: 6. The CDR3 coding sequence is TGTGCCAGCATTCCAGACAGGGGTTCCTACAATGAGCAGTTCTTC. Protein sequence: CASIPDRGSYNEQFF.

This clone turned up a few times. J is TRBJ2-7 and V is TRBV4-1; TRBD2 matches at 7 bases. The CDR3 sequence is 12 residues long. Germline values: CDR1 MGHRA, CDR2 YSYEKL. Germline trimming cut 9 bases from V and 7 bases from J; bases unmatched to any gene: 9. The CDR3 nucleotides read TGCGCCAGTAGCGGGCTTACGGGAGAGCAGTACTTC. Its translation: CASSGLTGEQYF.

The V and J genes are TRBV11-3 and TRBJ2-3; TRBD1 aligns across 8 bases. From germline, CDR1 is SGHNT and CDR2 YENEEA. The CDR3 has 17 amino acids. J lost 1 base, V lost 0 bases, and 6 bases had no gene match. The CDR3 reads CASSLDRWGQGTDTQYF. The DNA of the CDR3 is TGTGCCAGCAGCTTAGATCGGTGGGGACAGGGCACAGATACGCAGTATTTT.

The table lists this clone with a count of one. The rearrangement joins TRBV6-5 to TRBJ1-2; TRBD1 matches at 7 bases. The ends lost 6 bases at V and 6 bases at J; junction bases unmatched: 7. CDR3 length: 13 amino acids. Per germline, CDR1 MNHEY and CDR2 SVGAGI. CDR3 residues: CASRRKGADGYTF. CDR3 DNA sequence: TGTGCCAGCAGGAGGAAGGGGGCGGATGGCTACACCTTC.

This chain's CDR3 is CASTSSGGGTVYGYTF. The CDR3, as DNA: TGTGCCAGCACCTCATCGGGGGGGGGCACAGTGTATGGCTACACCTTC. The chain is built from TRBV28 and TRBJ1-2; D may be TRBD1 (6 bases). Germline V lookup: CDR1 MDHEN, CDR2 SYDVKM. Trimming pared 7 bases from V and 5 bases from J, leaving 23 bases between. The CDR3 is 16 residues long.

The CDR3 spells CASSSRVAMVRTGELFF. The DNA of the CDR3 is TGTGCCAGCAGTTCCCGGGTGGCGATGGTGAGGACCGGGGAGCTGTTTTTT. This sequence joins TRBV28 and TRBJ2-2; D is undetermined. Germline V CDR1 and CDR2: MDHEN, SYDVKM. The CDR3 is made up of 17 amino acids. Trimming took 4 bases from V and 5 from J, leaving 20 bases between them. Filled out from reference TRBV28 and TRBJ2-2, the complete variable domain reads DVKVTQSSRYLVKRTGEKVFLECVQDMDHENMFWYRQDPGLGLRLIYFSYDVKMKEKGDIPEGYSVSREKKERFSLILESASTNQTSMYLCASSSRVAMVRTGELFFGEGSRLTVL.

This chain connects TRBV2 to TRBJ2-1, with unresolved D. Trimming took 0 bases from V and 12 from J, leaving 9 bases between them. Germline V CDR1 and CDR2: SNHLY, FYNNEI. The CDR3 covers 12 residues. The DNA for the CDR3 is TGTGCCAGCAGTGAAGCGCTTACTACGCAGTTCTTC. Amino acid sequence: CASSEALTTQFF.

The CDR3 nucleotides read TGCAGCGTTACATATCGACAGGGGGTGAACAATGAGCAGTTCTTC. This gives the protein CSVTYRQGVNNEQFF. The chain employs TRBV29-1 and TRBJ2-1; TRBD1 matches 9 bases. The CDR3 loop spans 15 amino acids. Germline V gene lookup returns CDR1 SQVTM and CDR2 ANQGSEA. With 5 bases clipped from V and 5 bases from J, the junction kept 10 bases outside the gene matches.

About this clone itself: The sample contains more than one DNA sequence encoding this CDR3. The CDR3 nucleotides are TGTGCCAGCAGTTCCATCAGGACAGGGGGCGGCTATGGCTACACCTTC. Its translation: CASSSIRTGGGYGYTF. The genes are TRBV6-5 and TRBJ1-2, with 11 bases that match TRBD1. The trim removed 4 bases at V and 4 bases at J, leaving 8 bases unmatched. The germline V gene encodes CDR1 MNHEY and CDR2 SVGAGI. This CDR3 contains 16 residues.

About this clone itself: This may arise from a read error, as a much more abundant clone is one base away. The chain is built from TRBV25-1 and TRBJ2-1, with 12 nucleotides matching TRBD2. CDR1 and CDR2 (germline): MGHDK, SYGVNS. V was pared by 6 bases and J by 3 bases, with 3 bases of the junction left unmatched. The CDR3 has 15 residues. The CDR3 is CASSPTSGGYNEQFF. The CDR3 DNA reads TGTGCCAGCAGCCCGACTAGCGGGGGCTACAATGAGCAGTTCTTC.

This clone was seen once. The J gene is TRBJ2-1, the V gene TRBV11-2; D is unresolved. Germline lookup yields CDR1 SGHAT and CDR2 FQNNGV. Trimming left V 2 bases short and J 1 base short, with 3 bases between. This CDR3 is 13 amino acids long. The CDR3: CASSLYSYNEQFF. CDR3 DNA sequence: TGTGCCAGCAGCTTATATTCCTACAATGAGCAGTTCTTC.

The chain joins TRBV11-3 to TRBJ2-2, with D possibly being TRBD1 (6 bases). The V end lost 3 bases, the J end lost 5 bases, and 7 bases lay between the germline ends. The CDR3 is made up of 13 amino acids. Per the germline V gene, CDR1 is SGHNT and CDR2 is YENEEA. CDR3 bases: TGTGCCAGCAGCTTCGACAGGACCGGGGAGCTGTTTTTT. Translation gives CASSFDRTGELFF.

The genes are TRBV18 and TRBJ1-3; 9 bases map to TRBD1. The V segment lost 5 bases and the J segment 0 bases; nucleotides outside the gene matches: 8. Germline V gives CDR1 KGHSH, CDR2 LQKENI. The CDR3 spans 17 residues. In DNA form, the CDR3 reads TGTGCCAGCTCAGGACAGGGGCCCCCAGACTCTGGAAACACCATATATTTT. This translates into CASSGQGPPDSGNTIYF.

This rearrangement joins TRBV5-6 to TRBJ2-5, with D possibly matching TRBD2 (6 bases). The germline V gene encodes CDR1 SGHDT and CDR2 YYEEEE. This CDR3 comprises 14 residues. Deletions cut 4 bases from V and 1 base from J, with 11 bases between. DNA of the CDR3: TGTGCCAGCAGCCGCGGGATGAGCCAAGAGACCCAGTACTTC. Translated, it gives CASSRGMSQETQYF.

J is TRBJ2-4 and V is TRBV28; TRBD1 matches at 9 bases. The V gene end was trimmed by 6 bases and the J gene end by 9 bases; junction bases not matched to a gene: 3. The length of the CDR3 is 12 residues. Germline CDR1 reads MDHEN; CDR2 reads SYDVKM. The CDR3 protein is CASSPGQGIQYF. Written as DNA, the CDR3 is TGTGCCAGCAGCCCGGGACAGGGCATTCAGTACTTC.

This chain uses TRBV28 with TRBJ2-7; TRBD1 matches 7 bases. The CDR3 consists of 15 residues. The junction had 11 bases not matched to a gene; V was cut back by 3 bases and J by 6 bases. The germline V gene has CDR1 MDHEN and CDR2 SYDVKM. The CDR3 DNA is TGTGCCAGCAGTTTTCCGGACAGGACCTACCGCGAGCAGTACTTC. Encoded protein: CASSFPDRTYREQYF.

The chain has TRBV14 and TRBJ1-1; 10 bases are shared with TRBD1. The V gene's germline CDR1 is SGHDN and CDR2 FVKESK. This CDR3 contains 15 residues. Unmatched junction bases numbered 7, after V lost 5 bases and J lost 4 bases. CDR3 coding DNA: TGTGCCAGCAGCACTCGGACAGGGGGGCTCACTGAAGCTTTCTTT. Amino acids: CASSTRTGGLTEAFF.

J is TRBJ2-3 and V is TRBV5-1, with D hard to call. The CDR3 is 16 amino acids. Trimming took off 0 bases at V and 2 bases at J, with 13 bases between the two ends. Germline V CDR1 and CDR2: SGHRS, YFSETQ. The CDR3 sequence: CASSLGGAVITDTQYF. The CDR3, as DNA: TGCGCCAGCAGCTTGGGAGGAGCAGTGATCACAGATACGCAGTATTTT. Together with reference TRBV5-1 and TRBJ2-3, the CDR3 gives the full variable domain: KAGVTQTPRYLIKTRGQQVTLSCSPISGHRSVSWYQQTPGQGLQFLFEYFSETQRNKGNFPGRFSGRQFSNSRSEMNVSTLELGDSALYLCASSLGGAVITDTQYFGPGTRLTVL.

This chain links TRBV4-1 with TRBJ1-1; 7 bases match TRBD1. The germline V gene has CDR1 MGHRA and CDR2 YSYEKL. The CDR3 has 17 amino acids. The V segment lost 0 bases and the J segment 1 base; nucleotides outside the gene matches: 8. The CDR3 nucleotides read TGCGCCAGCAGCCAAGAGTCCAGGGGGTATCAGAACACTGAAGCTTTCTTT. It codes for CASSQESRGYQNTEAFF.

This rearrangement joins TRBV7-3 to TRBJ2-1; possibly TRBD2 for D (7 bases). Deletions cut 5 bases from V and 6 bases from J, with 20 bases between. CDR1 and CDR2 (germline): SGHTA, FQGTGA. This CDR3 spans 16 amino acids. The CDR3 region is CASSKDLERGGNEQFF. The CDR3 region has the DNA TGTGCCAGCAGCAAAGACCTTGAGAGGGGGGGCAATGAGCAGTTCTTC.

The chain links TRBV29-1 to TRBJ1-5; the match to TRBD1 covers 8 bases. The CDR3 runs 18 residues. The germline CDR1 and CDR2 sequences are SQVTM and ANQGSEA. V shed 4 bases and J 1 base; nucleotides not matched to a gene: 15. DNA for the CDR3: TGCAGCGTTGTCCTAGCAGGGGGCGCGATGGGGAGCAATCAGCCCCAGCATTTT. It translates to CSVVLAGGAMGSNQPQHF. Full variable domain (rest looked up from reference TRBV29-1 and TRBJ1-5): SAVISQKPSRDICQRGTSLTIQCQVDSQVTMMFWYRQQPGQSLTLIATANQGSEATYESGFVIDKFPISRPNLTFSTLTVSNMSPEDSSIYLCSVVLAGGAMGSNQPQHFGDGTRLSIL.